This T cell receptor beta chain was retrieved from a study of beta chain features in type 1 diabetes. The investigators reverse transcribed all of the isolated RNA, so they sequenced expressed TCRB transcripts. Clones were sequenced by immunoSEQ multiplex PCR, and TCRdb holds only the in-frame ones, with some missing. The data contain 200,000 to 300,000 clones, 25% to 35% of them singletons. The study, taken as a whole, reports: VDJ junctions from type 1 diabetes patients carried fewer insertions and larger deletions.

This CDR3 is built from 15 residues. From germline, CDR1 is SQVTM and CDR2 ANQGSEA. Trimming took 6 bases from V and 5 from J, leaving 23 bases between them. On this clone itself: Its antigen is currently unknown.

The gene calls are TRBV29-1 and TRBJ2-7; D might be TRBD2 (6 bases). The sequence came from a man younger than 40 in good health. Source material: central memory CD4+ T cells from blood. The CDR3 protein is CSVAQPGLVSNEQYF. Written as DNA, the CDR3 is TGCAGCGTAGCTCAGCCGGGACTGGTGTCTAACGAGCAGTACTTC.